These T cell receptor beta chains were read from a single sample in a study of blood T cell repertoires in COVID-19. Here immunoSEQ multiplex PCR was the method, and the copy in TCRdb shows in-frame clones only, minus some. Among about 100,000 clones listed, 84% were seen once. Material: peripheral blood. These receptors were collected from a man in his 70s with active or convalescent COVID-19. CDR3s include the opening cysteine and the closing phenylalanine or tryptophan. Each record gives: J gene, D gene, V gene, CDR3 length, clone size, CDR3 protein, CDR3 DNA. D genes are given only for firm matches. Part of the rows lack a size; the others show once, few, many or a class for expanded clones.

>TRBJ1-2|TRBD1|TRBV24-1|14|.
CATSDPGTAYGYTF
TGTGCCACCAGTGATCCCGGGACAGCTTATGGCTACACCTTC
>TRBJ2-2|.|TRBV4-3|15|.
CASSQAVGAHGELFF
TGCGCCAGCAGCCAAGCGGTCGGAGCCCACGGGGAGCTGTTTTTT
>TRBJ1-1|.|TRBV18|13|.
CASSHDSYTEAFF
TGTGCCAGCTCACATGACAGCTACACTGAAGCTTTCTTT
>TRBJ2-7|.|TRBV7-2|14|once
CASSVQGGNYEQYF
TGTGCCAGCTCCGTCCAGGGAGGTAACTACGAGCAGTACTTC
>TRBJ1-3|.|TRBV19|17|.
CASSIDRDSNSGNTIYF
TGTGCCAGTAGTATAGATCGCGACAGCAACTCTGGAAACACCATATATTTT
>TRBJ2-5|TRBD2|TRBV5-1|12|few
CASSPGGETQYF
TGCGCCAGCAGCCCCGGGGGGGAGACCCAGTACTTC
>TRBJ1-5|TRBD1|TRBV10-3|15|.
CASSKTGASSQPQHF
TGTGCCAGCTCCAAGACAGGGGCGTCGAGTCAGCCCCAGCATTTT
>TRBJ2-5|.|TRBV6-6|15|few
CASSYAHRDTETQYF
TGTGCCAGCAGTTACGCTCACCGGGACACAGAGACCCAGTACTTC
>TRBJ1-2|.|TRBV5-6|14|few
CASSWAGSNYGYTF
TGTGCCAGCAGCTGGGCCGGATCTAACTATGGCTACACCTTC
>TRBJ1-2|.|TRBV7-2|13|few
CASSLDPSGGYTF
TGTGCCAGCAGCTTAGACCCCTCAGGAGGCTACACCTTC
>TRBJ2-5|TRBD1|TRBV19|19|few
CASNPGQGKRQGGKETQYF
TGTGCCAGTAACCCCGGACAGGGGAAAAGGCAGGGGGGAAAAGAGACCCAGTACTTC
>TRBJ1-6|.|TRBV9|15|.
CASSVDTGSNSPLHF
TGTGCCAGCAGCGTAGATACAGGGAGTAATTCACCCCTCCACTTT
>TRBJ1-2|TRBD1|TRBV28|14|.
CASSLNRGIYGYTF
TGTGCCAGCAGTTTAAACAGGGGGATCTATGGCTACACCTTC
>TRBJ2-1|.|TRBV5-1|15|.
CASSSLSGMVSEQFF
TGCGCCAGCAGCTCTCTGTCAGGAATGGTGAGTGAGCAGTTCTTC
>TRBJ2-7|TRBD1|TRBV7-9|16|.
CASSSTGAPGNYEQYF
TGTGCCAGCAGCTCTACAGGGGCACCTGGTAACTACGAGCAGTACTTC
>TRBJ1-5|.|TRBV2|14|once
CASSEGGVGQPQHF
TGTGCCAGCAGTGAAGGGGGGGTTGGACAGCCCCAGCATTTT
>TRBJ2-1|TRBD1|TRBV4-1|16|.
CASSQGTGGVFNEQFF
TGCGCCAGCAGCCAAGGGACAGGGGGAGTTTTCAATGAGCAGTTCTTC
>TRBJ2-7|TRBD1|TRBV5-6|13|.
CASSLATGDEQYF
TGTGCCAGCAGCTTGGCGACAGGGGATGAGCAGTACTTC
>TRBJ2-4|TRBD2|TRBV19|14|.
CASTRGGGVNIQYF
TGTGCCAGTACTCGGGGGGGAGGCGTGAACATTCAGTACTTC
>TRBJ2-1|TRBD2|TRBV30|13|.
CAWIDSGGPTQFF
TGTGCCTGGATCGATAGCGGGGGGCCCACGCAGTTCTTC
>TRBJ2-1|TRBD1|TRBV5-1|14|.
CASSGQGIGNEQFF
TGCGCCAGCTCCGGACAGGGGATTGGGAATGAGCAGTTCTTC
>TRBJ2-2|.|TRBV5-4|13|.
CASSFDTTGELFF
TGTGCCAGCAGCTTTGACACCACCGGGGAGCTGTTTTTT
>TRBJ2-1|TRBD2|TRBV7-6|15|.
CASSYRLAADNEQFF
TGTGCCAGCAGCTACCGACTAGCGGCGGACAATGAGCAGTTCTTC
>TRBJ2-5|.|TRBV7-2|13|.
CASSLVLLETQYF
TGTGCCAGCAGCTTAGTACTACTGGAGACCCAGTACTTC
>TRBJ1-1|.|TRBV6-4|17|few
CASRPLKTGIMNTEAFF
TGTGCCAGCAGACCCCTCAAGACAGGCATAATGAACACTGAAGCTTTCTTT
>TRBJ1-1|.|TRBV6-1|12|.
CASSELNTEAFF
TGTGCCAGCAGTGAGCTAAACACTGAAGCTTTCTTT
>TRBJ1-2|.|TRBV5-4|15|.
CASSSGRGGAYGYTF
TGTGCCAGCAGCTCCGGGCGTGGGGGGGCCTATGGCTACACCTTC
>TRBJ1-6|TRBD1|TRBV5-4|16|once
CASSSEGGTYNSPLHF
TGTGCCAGCAGCTCGGAAGGGGGCACCTATAATTCACCCCTCCACTTT
>TRBJ1-2|.|TRBV6-5|15|.
CASSYSGGRSYGYTF
TGTGCCAGCAGTTACTCGGGAGGCCGTAGCTATGGCTACACCTTC
>TRBJ1-1|.|TRBV6-6|12|.
CASMVQGTEAFF
TGTGCCAGCATGGTACAGGGCACTGAAGCTTTCTTT
>TRBJ1-5|.|TRBV12-3/TRBV12-4|13|.
CASSPHRDQPQHF
TGTGCCAGCAGCCCCCACAGGGATCAGCCCCAGCATTTT
>TRBJ2-1|.|TRBV7-3|17|.
CASSLRPAVGQGGEQFF
TGTGCCAGCAGCTTAAGACCCGCAGTAGGGCAGGGGGGTGAGCAGTTCTTC
>TRBJ1-2|.|TRBV11-2|14|.
CASSPVWGPWGYTF
TGTGCCAGCAGCCCAGTTTGGGGGCCCTGGGGCTACACCTTC
>TRBJ1-6|TRBD1|TRBV28|14|few
CASRSGQYNSPLHF
TGTGCCAGCAGATCGGGACAGTATAATTCACCCCTCCACTTT
>TRBJ2-7|TRBD1|TRBV12-5|14|.
CASGSKTGDNEQYF
TGTGCTAGTGGTTCGAAGACAGGGGACAACGAGCAGTACTTC
>TRBJ1-1|TRBD1|TRBV30|14|once
CAWSDRAKGTEAFF
TGTGCCTGGAGCGACAGGGCAAAGGGCACTGAAGCTTTCTTT
>TRBJ1-2|TRBD1|TRBV3-1/TRBV3-2|16|.
CASSQGPGQDVYGYTF
TGTGCCAGCAGCCAAGGGCCGGGACAGGACGTATATGGCTACACCTTC
>TRBJ1-5|TRBD1|TRBV6-5|14|.
CASSYSHRGQPQHF
TGTGCCAGCAGTTACTCTCACAGGGGCCAGCCCCAGCATTTT
>TRBJ1-5|.|TRBV5-8|14|.
CASSHVGENQPQHF
TGTGCCAGCAGTCACGTCGGAGAAAATCAGCCCCAGCATTTT
>TRBJ2-1|.|TRBV29-1|12|.
CSVEDHRGPLLF
TGCAGCGTTGAAGATCATAGGGGCCCACTTCTCTTC
>TRBJ1-1|.|TRBV5-1|13|.
CASSLTGFSEAFF
TGCGCCAGCAGCCTGACGGGTTTCTCTGAAGCTTTCTTT
>TRBJ2-3|.|TRBV11-3|16|once
CASSLDLAPYADTQYF
TGTGCCAGCAGCTTAGATTTAGCTCCTTACGCAGATACGCAGTATTTT
>TRBJ1-4|TRBD1|TRBV9|14|.
CASSVNRGVEKLFF
TGTGCCAGCAGCGTTAACAGGGGAGTCGAAAAACTGTTTTTT
>TRBJ1-1|TRBD1|TRBV6-2/TRBV6-3|16|.
CASSPPGTGRNTEAFF
TGTGCCAGCAGCCCCCCGGGGACAGGGCGGAACACTGAAGCTTTCTTT
>TRBJ1-2|.|TRBV14|16|.
CASSRGGSPTDLGYTF
TGTGCCAGCAGCCGGGGGGGATCTCCCACGGACCTAGGCTACACCTTC
>TRBJ1-5|.|TRBV6-4|18|once
CASSARTPGESNHQPQHF
TGTGCCAGCAGTGCTAGAACGCCTGGTGAATCGAATCATCAGCCCCAGCATTTT
>TRBJ2-7|.|TRBV4-3|22|.
CASSPRPHKDKGVAGGSYEQYF
TGCGCCAGCAGCCCACGTCCCCACAAAGACAAGGGGGTCGCTGGAGGCTCCTACGAGCAGTACTTC